The 2 T cell receptor beta chains reported below all come from one sample, sequenced in a study of T cell responses to AZD1222 COVID-19 vaccine. The protocol was immunoSEQ multiplex PCR, while the TCRdb copy is restricted to in-frame clones and leaves out a portion. The table has roughly 180,000 clones, around nine tenths seen once; the top ten hold less than 2.5%. The specimen comprised peripheral blood, sampled 28 days after the second AZD1222 dose. Source of these receptors: an adult who received the AZD1222 COVID-19 vaccine.

Only a few counts were recorded for this clone. The rearrangement uses TRBV2 and TRBJ2-7; 7 nucleotides agree with TRBD2. Germline V gene lookup returns CDR1 SNHLY and CDR2 FYNNEI. The CDR3 runs 14 residues. V dropped 8 bases and J dropped 5; count of bases not matched to a gene: 12. CDR3 protein: CASGPGGRRDEQYF. CDR3 DNA: TGTGCCAGCGGTCCGGGCGGGAGACGGGACGAGCAGTACTTC.

This clone was detected once. The chain links TRBV4-1 to TRBJ1-1; no clear D gene. Germline lookup yields CDR1 MGHRA and CDR2 YSYEKL. The CDR3 is 13 amino acids. V was cut by 1 base and J by 5 bases, with 8 bases left in between. The CDR3 protein is CASSQARGTEAFF. The CDR3 nucleotides read TGCGCCAGCAGCCAAGCGCGTGGAACTGAAGCTTTCTTT.